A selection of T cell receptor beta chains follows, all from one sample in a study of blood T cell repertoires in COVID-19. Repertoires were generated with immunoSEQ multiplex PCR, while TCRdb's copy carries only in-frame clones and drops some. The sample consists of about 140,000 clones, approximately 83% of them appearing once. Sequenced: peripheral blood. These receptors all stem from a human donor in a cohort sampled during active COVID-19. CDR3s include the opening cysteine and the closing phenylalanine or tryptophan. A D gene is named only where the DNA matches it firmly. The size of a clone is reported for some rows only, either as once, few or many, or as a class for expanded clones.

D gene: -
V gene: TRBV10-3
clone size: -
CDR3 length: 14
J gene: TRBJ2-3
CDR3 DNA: TGTGCCATCAGGAGTAGGGGTAGCACAGATACGCAGTATTTT
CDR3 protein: CAIRSRGSTDTQYF

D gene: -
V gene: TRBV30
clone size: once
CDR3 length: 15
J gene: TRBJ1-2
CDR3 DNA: TGTGCCTGGAGTGTTTTGCGGGGCGAGGGGTCTGGCTACACCTTC
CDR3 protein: CAWSVLRGEGSGYTF

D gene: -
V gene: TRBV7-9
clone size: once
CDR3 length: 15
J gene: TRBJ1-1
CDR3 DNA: TGTGCCAGCAGCCCCCGTGGAGGGATGAACACTGAAGCTTTCTTT
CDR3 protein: CASSPRGGMNTEAFF

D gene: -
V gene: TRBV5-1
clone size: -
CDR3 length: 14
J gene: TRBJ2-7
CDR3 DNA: TGCGCCAGCAGCGGGGGGACAGCACACTACGAGCAGTACTTC
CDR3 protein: CASSGGTAHYEQYF

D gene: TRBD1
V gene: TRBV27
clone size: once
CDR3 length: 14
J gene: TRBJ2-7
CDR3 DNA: TGTGCCAGCAGTCTCGGGACAGGAGCCTACGAGCAGTACTTC
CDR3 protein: CASSLGTGAYEQYF

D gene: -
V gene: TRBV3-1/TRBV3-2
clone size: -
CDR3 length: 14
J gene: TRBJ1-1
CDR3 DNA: TGTGCCAGCAGCCAAAAACCGGTGAACACTGAAGCTTTCTTT
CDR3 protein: CASSQKPVNTEAFF

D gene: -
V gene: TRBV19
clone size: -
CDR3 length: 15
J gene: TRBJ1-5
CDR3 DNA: TGTGCCAGTAGTGAGGGGGGAGGGGGCAATCAGCCCCAGCATTTT
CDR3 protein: CASSEGGGGNQPQHF

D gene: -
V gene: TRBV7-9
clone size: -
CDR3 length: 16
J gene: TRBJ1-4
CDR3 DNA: TGTGCCAGCAGCCCCTTCCCCCAACAGTTTAATGAAAAACTGTTTTTT
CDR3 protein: CASSPFPQQFNEKLFF

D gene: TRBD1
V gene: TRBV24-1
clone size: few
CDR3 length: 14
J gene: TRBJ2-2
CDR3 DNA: TGTGCCACCAGCGGGACAGGGCCCACCGGGGAGCTGTTTTTT
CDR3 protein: CATSGTGPTGELFF

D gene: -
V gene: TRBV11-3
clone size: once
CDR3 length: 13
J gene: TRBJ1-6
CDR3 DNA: TGTGCCAGCAGCTTAGCAGGGAATTCACCCCTCCACTTT
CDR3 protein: CASSLAGNSPLHF

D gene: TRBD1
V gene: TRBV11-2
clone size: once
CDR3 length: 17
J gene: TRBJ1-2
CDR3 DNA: TGTGCCAGCAGCCCACTGACAGGGGGCAAACCTAACTATGGCTACACCTTC
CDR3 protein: CASSPLTGGKPNYGYTF

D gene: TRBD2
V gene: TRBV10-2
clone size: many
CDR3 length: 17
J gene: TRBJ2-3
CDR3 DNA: TGCGCCAGCAGTCTCACTAGCGGGGGTCTCGGCCCAGATACGCAGTATTTT
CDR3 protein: CASSLTSGGLGPDTQYF

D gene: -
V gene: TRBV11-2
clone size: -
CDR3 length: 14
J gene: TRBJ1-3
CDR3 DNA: TGTGCCAGCAGCTTATCCAGGGCTGGAAACACCATATATTTT
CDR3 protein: CASSLSRAGNTIYF

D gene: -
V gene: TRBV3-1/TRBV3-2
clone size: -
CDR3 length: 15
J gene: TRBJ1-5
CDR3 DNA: TGTGCCAGCAGCCCCGGGACCGGGAGGGGTCAGCCCCAGCATTTT
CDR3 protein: CASSPGTGRGQPQHF

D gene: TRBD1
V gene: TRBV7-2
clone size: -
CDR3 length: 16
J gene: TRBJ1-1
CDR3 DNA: TGTGCCAGCAGCTTCAATCCAGTCCCGGGACAGGGGGCCGAGGGTTTT
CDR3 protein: CASSFNPVPGQGAEGF

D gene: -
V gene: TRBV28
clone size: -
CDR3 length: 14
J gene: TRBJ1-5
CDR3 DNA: TGTGCCATCCGGGAGAGCGGGAGCAATCAGCCCCAGCATTTT
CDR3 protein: CAIRESGSNQPQHF

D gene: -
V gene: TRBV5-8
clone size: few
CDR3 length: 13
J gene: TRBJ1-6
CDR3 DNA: TGTGCCAGCAGTTCCGGTTCGTATTCACCCCTCCACTTT
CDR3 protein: CASSSGSYSPLHF